This is a list of T cell receptor beta chains from one sample in a study of PD-1 blockade in mismatch repair-deficient tumors. Some clones are missing from TCRdb's copy, which holds only in-frame ones; the method was immunoSEQ multiplex PCR. Of about 39,000 clones detected, 80% to 85% appear once; the ten largest clones hold roughly 0.98%. Sample: PBMCs, taken 38 to 40 weeks after starting pembrolizumab. The receptors come from an adult with mismatch repair-deficient cancer. Both conserved end residues are part of each CDR3. A D gene is named only where the DNA matches it firmly. Only part of the rows carry a size: once, few, many, or a class if the clone is expanded.

TRBV18	NA	TRBJ2-5	NA	CASSPRASEETQYF	TGTGCCAGCTCACCACGGGCTAGCGAAGAGACCCAGTACTTC
TRBV19	NA	TRBJ2-1	NA	CASTPFDRLNEQFF	TGTGCCAGTACCCCATTCGATCGACTCAATGAGCAGTTCTTC
TRBV10-2	NA	TRBJ1-1	NA	CASSSGAPEAFF	TGCGCCAGCAGTAGTGGGGCCCCTGAAGCTTTCTTT
TRBV19	NA	TRBJ2-5	NA	CASSKGMAGRKTQYF	TGTGCCAGTTCAAAGGGGATGGCCGGGCGGAAGACCCAGTACTTC
TRBV11-3	few	TRBJ2-7	NA	CASSRLASRSYEQYF	TGTGCCAGCAGCCGGCTCGCTAGCCGTTCCTACGAGCAGTACTTC
TRBV27	NA	TRBJ2-3	TRBD2	CASSPGPSGRARGTDTQYF	TGTGCCAGCAGTCCCGGACCTAGCGGGAGGGCCCGAGGTACAGATACGCAGTATTTT
TRBV13	NA	TRBJ1-2	NA	CASSSRDKIYGYTF	TGTGCCAGCAGCTCCCGGGACAAGATTTATGGCTACACCTTC
TRBV5-8	NA	TRBJ1-1	NA	CASRPRVDF	TGTGCCAGCAGGCCTCGGGTGGACTTT
TRBV28	NA	TRBJ2-7	TRBD1	CASSSWGGQGYSYEQYF	TGTGCCAGCAGTTCCTGGGGCGGACAGGGTTACTCCTACGAGCAGTACTTC
TRBV28	NA	TRBJ2-3	TRBD2	CASSSRSVLAGGPGTQYF	TGTGCCAGCAGTTCTCGTAGTGTACTAGCGGGAGGGCCAGGTACGCAGTATTTT
TRBV11-3	NA	TRBJ1-2	TRBD1	CASSLGTGGYRDGYTF	TGTGCCAGCAGCTTAGGGACAGGGGGCTATCGAGATGGCTACACCTTC
TRBV5-1	NA	TRBJ2-7	TRBD2	CASTQLAGAHEQYF	TGCGCCAGCACCCAACTAGCGGGAGCTCACGAGCAGTACTTC
TRBV5-4	NA	TRBJ1-1	TRBD1	CASSLDRDTEAFF	TGTGCCAGCAGTCTGGACAGGGACACTGAAGCTTTCTTT
TRBV6-5	NA	TRBJ2-7	NA	CATHYEQYF	TGTGCCACCCATTACGAGCAGTACTTC
TRBV7-7	NA	TRBJ2-2	TRBD2	CASSPGGPTGELFF	TGTGCTAGCAGCCCGGGAGGTCCCACCGGGGAGCTGTTTTTT
TRBV5-1	NA	TRBJ2-1	TRBD2	CASSPGFDGRAVAYREQFF	TGCGCCAGCAGTCCCGGTTTCGACGGGAGGGCCGTCGCGTACCGTGAGCAGTTCTTC
TRBV6-1	NA	TRBJ1-5	NA	CASRGPAINQPQHF	TGTGCCAGCAGGGGCCCGGCTATAAATCAGCCCCAGCATTTT
TRBV27	NA	TRBJ1-1	TRBD1	CASSLDTGGRNTEAFF	TGTGCCAGCAGTTTAGACACAGGGGGCCGAAACACTGAAGCTTTCTTT
TRBV11-2	few	TRBJ2-7	TRBD1	CASSSRDRGYEQYF	TGTGCCAGCAGCTCCCGGGACAGGGGGTACGAGCAGTACTTC
TRBV5-1	NA	TRBJ2-3	TRBD2	CASSLIASGGDTQYF	TGCGCCAGCAGCTTGATAGCTAGCGGCGGTGATACGCAGTATTTT
TRBV27	NA	TRBJ2-6	TRBD2	CASRSGLAGYGANVLTF	TGTGCCAGCAGATCGGGACTAGCGGGATATGGGGCCAACGTCCTGACTTTC
TRBV25-1	NA	TRBJ2-1	TRBD1	CASSLTGGYYNEQFF	TGTGCCAGCAGCCTTACAGGGGGATACTACAATGAGCAGTTCTTC
TRBV6-4	NA	TRBJ1-1	TRBD1	CASSVDRGTEAFF	TGTGCCAGCAGTGTTGACAGGGGCACTGAAGCTTTCTTT
TRBV2	NA	TRBJ2-2	TRBD2	CASSDGVLAGGRTGELFF	TGTGCCAGCAGTGACGGTGTACTAGCGGGAGGTCGCACCGGGGAGCTGTTTTTT
TRBV9	NA	TRBJ2-5	TRBD2	CASSAQREDLKTQYF	TGTGCCAGCAGCGCCCAGCGGGAGGATTTGAAGACCCAGTACTTC
TRBV19	NA	TRBJ1-2	NA	CASSLVNRVGGYTF	TGTGCCAGTAGCCTCGTCAACAGGGTAGGTGGCTACACCTTC
TRBV19	NA	TRBJ1-2	TRBD1	CASDGTGYDGYTF	TGTGCCAGTGATGGGACAGGGTATGACGGCTACACCTTC
TRBV5-1	NA	TRBJ2-2	TRBD1	CASSSGTELNTGELFF	TGCGCCAGCAGCTCGGGGACAGAATTGAACACCGGGGAGCTGTTTTTT